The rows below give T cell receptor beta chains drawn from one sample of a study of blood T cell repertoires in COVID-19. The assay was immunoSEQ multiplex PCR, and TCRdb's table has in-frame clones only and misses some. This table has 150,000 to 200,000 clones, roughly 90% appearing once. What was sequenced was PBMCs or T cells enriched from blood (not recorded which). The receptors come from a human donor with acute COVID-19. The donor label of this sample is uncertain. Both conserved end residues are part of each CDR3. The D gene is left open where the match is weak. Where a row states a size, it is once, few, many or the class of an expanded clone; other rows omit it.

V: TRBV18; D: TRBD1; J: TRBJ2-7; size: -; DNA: TGTGCCAGCTCATCCGGGACAGTCTACGAGCAGTACTTC; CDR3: CASSSGTVYEQYF
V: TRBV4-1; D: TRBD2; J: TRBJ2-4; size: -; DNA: TGCGCCAGCAGCCAGGGACTAGCGGGGGGTAGTGCCAAAAACATTCAGTACTTC; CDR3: CASSQGLAGGSAKNIQYF
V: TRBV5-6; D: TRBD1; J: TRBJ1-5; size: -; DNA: TGTGCCAGCAGCTTGCCCCCTGACAGGGATAGTCAGCCCCAGCATTTT; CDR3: CASSLPPDRDSQPQHF
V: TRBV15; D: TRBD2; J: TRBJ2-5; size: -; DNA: TGTGCCACCAGCAGAGGACTAGCGGGGCTGGAGACCCAGTACTTC; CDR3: CATSRGLAGLETQYF
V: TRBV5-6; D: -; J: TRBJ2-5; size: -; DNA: TGTGCCAGCAGCTTCGGGGAGACCCAGTACTTC; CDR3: CASSFGETQYF
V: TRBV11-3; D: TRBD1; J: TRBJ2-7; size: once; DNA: TGTGCCAGCAGCTCACCGGACAGGGGCTCCTACGAGCAGTACTTC; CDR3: CASSSPDRGSYEQYF
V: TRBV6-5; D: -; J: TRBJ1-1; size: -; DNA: TGTGCCACTCGACAGAGGAACACTGAAGCTTTCTTT; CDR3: CATRQRNTEAFF
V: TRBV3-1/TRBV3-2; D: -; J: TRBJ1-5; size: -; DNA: TGTGCCAGCAGTCAGTCGGGGGATCAGCCCCAGCATTTT; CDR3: CASSQSGDQPQHF
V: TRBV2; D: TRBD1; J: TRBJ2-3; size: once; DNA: TGTGCCAGCAGTGAAGAAAGGGACAGGGTGAGGTTCGCAGATACGCAGTATTTT; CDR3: CASSEERDRVRFADTQYF
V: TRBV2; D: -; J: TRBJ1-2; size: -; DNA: TGTGCCAGCAGTGAAGACAGGCATAAGTACGGCTACACCTTC; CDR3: CASSEDRHKYGYTF
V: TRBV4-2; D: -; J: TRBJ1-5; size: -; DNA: TGTGCCAGCAGCCAAGGATGGGAAGGGGATCAGCCCCAGCATTTT; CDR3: CASSQGWEGDQPQHF
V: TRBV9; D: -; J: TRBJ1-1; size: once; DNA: TGTGCCAGCAGCGTAGCTGGCCGCATGAACACTGAAGCTTTCTTT; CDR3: CASSVAGRMNTEAFF
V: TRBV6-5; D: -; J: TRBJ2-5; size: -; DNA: TGTGCCAGCAGTTACTCGATGGGGGCCGGGGAGACCCAGTACTTC; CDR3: CASSYSMGAGETQYF
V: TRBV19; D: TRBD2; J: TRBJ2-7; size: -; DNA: TGTGCCAGTAGCGCTTCCTGGCGGGGGGAGAGCTCCTACGAGCAGTACTTC; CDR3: CASSASWRGESSYEQYF
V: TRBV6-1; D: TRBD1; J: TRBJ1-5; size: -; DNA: TGTGCCAGCAGTGACTGGGCAGGGGGACACAATCAGCCCCAGCATTTT; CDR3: CASSDWAGGHNQPQHF
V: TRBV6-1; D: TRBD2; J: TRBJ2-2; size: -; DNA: TGTGCCAGCAGTGAGTTTACTAGCGGGAACACCGGGGAGCTGTTTTTT; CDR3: CASSEFTSGNTGELFF